This is a list of T cell receptor beta chains from one sample in a study of beta chain features in type 1 diabetes. Sequencing was performed with immunoSEQ multiplex PCR; in TCRdb, only in-frame clones are kept and a portion is missing. The table lists about 930,000 clones, under 20% of them singletons. Sample: naive CD4+ T cells from blood. The receptors shown here come from a woman aged 18-29 years in good health. Each CDR3 is given with its conserved first and last residue. A D gene is named only where the DNA matches it firmly. A clone size is listed for some rows: how often the clone was seen (once, few, many), or a class if it is expanded.

clone size,D gene,V gene,J gene,CDR3 protein,CDR3 DNA
.,.,TRBV18,TRBJ1-1,CASSPAANTEAFF,TGTGCCAGCTCACCCGCGGCGAACACTGAAGCTTTCTTT
few,TRBD1,TRBV27,TRBJ1-5,CASSVRQGMGQPQHF,TGTGCCAGCAGTGTCCGACAGGGGATGGGTCAGCCCCAGCATTTT
.,.,TRBV7-8,TRBJ2-7,CASSSPGRYEQYF,TGTGCCAGCAGCTCCCCAGGGCGCTACGAGCAGTACTTC
.,TRBD1,TRBV19,TRBJ2-1,CASSLQGNYNEQFF,TGTGCCAGTAGTCTACAGGGGAATTACAATGAGCAGTTCTTC
.,.,TRBV7-8,TRBJ1-2,CASSSGTTYGYTF,TGTGCCAGCAGCTCCGGGACAACCTATGGCTACACCTTC
.,.,TRBV2,TRBJ2-3,CASARDPYWDTQYF,TGTGCCAGCGCCCGGGACCCCTACTGGGATACGCAGTATTTT
few,.,TRBV18,TRBJ2-1,CASSPSHYNEQFF,TGTGCCAGCTCACCAAGTCATTACAATGAGCAGTTCTTC
few,TRBD1,TRBV28,TRBJ2-3,CASRPGTGDPDTQYF,TGTGCCAGCAGGCCCGGGACAGGGGACCCAGATACGCAGTATTTT
few,TRBD1,TRBV6-6,TRBJ2-5,CASSRDRETQYF,TGTGCCAGCAGTAGGGACAGGGAGACCCAGTACTTC
few,TRBD2,TRBV18,TRBJ2-1,CASSLTSGPYNEQFF,TGTGCCAGTTCGTTGACTAGCGGACCATACAATGAGCAGTTCTTC
.,TRBD1,TRBV29-1,TRBJ1-1,CSVAVRGESIEAFF,TGCAGCGTTGCCGTCAGGGGGGAAAGTATTGAAGCTTTCTTT
.,.,TRBV19,TRBJ2-1,CASSRLLVHEQLF,TGTGCCAGTAGTCGACTACTAGTGCATGAGCAGCTCTTC
few,.,TRBV5-6,TRBJ2-5,CASSLIKGLWETQYF,TGTGCCAGCAGCTTGATTAAGGGGCTATGGGAGACCCAGTACTTC
.,.,TRBV7-9,TRBJ2-1,CASSQRGGNEQFF,TGTGCCAGCAGCCAGAGAGGGGGTAATGAGCAGTTCTTC
few,.,TRBV7-2,TRBJ2-5,CASSQRTGPQETQYF,TGTGCCAGCAGCCAAAGGACTGGACCGCAAGAGACCCAGTACTTC
.,.,TRBV28,TRBJ2-3,CASSFPGSYRTQYF,TGTGCCAGCAGTTTCCCAGGGTCTTACCGAACGCAGTATTTT
few,.,TRBV5-6,TRBJ2-7,CASSPDPVTSYEQYF,TGTGCCAGCTCCCCTGACCCCGTTACGAGCTACGAGCAGTACTTC
few,.,TRBV19,TRBJ1-1,CASSSKTIAYDEAFF,TGTGCCAGTAGTAGCAAGACGATCGCGTACGATGAAGCTTTCTTT
.,TRBD2,TRBV5-8,TRBJ2-1,CASSGGTSGKLDEQFF,TGTGCCAGCAGCGGCGGGACTAGCGGGAAGCTCGATGAGCAGTTCTTC
.,.,TRBV6-4,TRBJ2-2,CASKRTLNTGELFF,TGTGCCAGCAAACGGACCCTCAACACCGGGGAGCTGTTTTTT
.,TRBD2,TRBV9,TRBJ2-3,CASSVGVAGVRADTQYF,TGTGCCAGCAGCGTAGGGGTAGCGGGAGTTCGAGCAGATACGCAGTATTTT
.,.,TRBV5-1,TRBJ2-3,CASSFRTSTDTQYF,TGCGCCAGCAGCTTCAGGACTAGCACAGATACGCAGTATTTT
few,.,TRBV28,TRBJ2-7,CASSFGGRGYEQYF,TGTGCCAGCAGTTTTGGCGGCCGGGGCTACGAGCAGTACTTC
few,.,TRBV5-8,TRBJ2-7,CASSLVGVYRKSYEQYF,TGTGCCAGCAGCTTGGTTGGCGTTTATAGGAAGAGCTACGAGCAGTACTTC
few,.,TRBV9,TRBJ2-7,CASSVGAAAWSYEQYF,TGTGCCAGCAGCGTAGGGGCAGCCGCCTGGTCCTACGAGCAGTACTTC
few,TRBD2,TRBV28,TRBJ2-7,CASSLGLAGAYEQYF,TGTGCCAGCAGTTTAGGACTAGCGGGGGCCTACGAGCAGTACTTC
.,TRBD2,TRBV7-2,TRBJ2-1,CASSRRSSGVSYNEQFF,TGTGCCAGCAGCCGCAGGTCTAGCGGAGTCTCCTACAATGAGCAGTTCTTC
.,TRBD2,TRBV5-6,TRBJ2-7,CASSRTPGLALYEQYF,TGTGCCAGCAGCCGAACCCCGGGACTAGCGCTCTACGAGCAGTACTTC
few,.,TRBV18,TRBJ2-2,CASSGDTGELFF,TGTGCCAGCTCAGGGGACACCGGGGAGCTGTTTTTT
few,TRBD1,TRBV19,TRBJ1-5,CASSRYGQGRLGQPQHF,TGTGCCAGTAGTAGGTACGGACAGGGTAGGTTGGGGCAGCCCCAGCATTTT
few,.,TRBV7-9,TRBJ2-7,CASSLEREIAVHHEQYF,TGTGCCAGCAGCTTAGAACGCGAGATAGCAGTTCACCACGAGCAGTACTTC
few,.,TRBV28,TRBJ2-6,CASSLNRVGGANVLTF,TGTGCCAGCAGTTTAAACAGGGTCGGTGGGGCCAACGTCCTGACTTTC
.,TRBD1,TRBV6-6,TRBJ2-5,CASSLRSGGWETQYF,TGTGCCAGCAGTTTACGTTCAGGGGGCTGGGAGACCCAGTACTTC
once,.,TRBV6-6,TRBJ1-3,CASSTTSTSGNTIYF,TGTGCCAGCAGTACCACTTCCACCTCTGGAAACACCATATATTTT
.,TRBD1,TRBV29-1,TRBJ2-1,CSGGGQGYNEQFF,TGCAGCGGAGGGGGACAGGGGTACAATGAGCAGTTCTTC
few,.,TRBV19,TRBJ1-3,CASSWASGNTIYF,TGTGCCAGTAGTTGGGCGTCTGGAAACACCATATATTTT
.,.,TRBV4-2,TRBJ1-5,CASSLAARGSGRNQPQHF,TGTGCCAGCAGCCTCGCCGCGAGAGGTTCCGGGAGAAATCAGCCCCAGCATTTT
.,.,TRBV29-1,TRBJ2-7,CSVVYFNLPDLYEQYF,TGCAGCGTTGTGTACTTTAACCTGCCCGACCTCTACGAGCAGTACTTC
.,.,TRBV5-8,TRBJ2-3,CASREVADTQYF,TGTGCCAGCAGGGAGGTGGCAGATACGCAGTATTTT
.,.,TRBV5-4,TRBJ1-1,CASSTQKGSGTEAFF,TGTGCCAGCAGCACGCAAAAAGGGAGCGGCACTGAAGCTTTCTTT
.,.,TRBV6-5,TRBJ2-7,CASSRYMGSYEQYF,TGTGCCAGCAGTCGGTATATGGGTTCCTACGAGCAGTACTTC
.,.,TRBV7-2,TRBJ2-2,CASSLDPQRTYTGELFF,TGTGCCAGCAGCTTAGATCCACAGCGGACATACACCGGGGAGCTGTTTTTT
.,.,TRBV15,TRBJ2-1,CATSRDLWNNGVNEQFF,TGTGCCACCAGCAGAGATTTGTGGAATAACGGAGTCAATGAGCAGTTCTTC
few,.,TRBV7-9,TRBJ2-7,CASSLGGLASYEQYF,TGTGCCAGCAGCTTAGGAGGCCTAGCTTCCTACGAGCAGTACTTC
.,.,TRBV9,TRBJ2-7,CASGGTFSYEQYF,TGTGCCAGCGGGGGGACCTTCTCCTACGAGCAGTACTTC